Following are 10 T cell receptor beta chains from one sample sequenced in a study of identical twins (dated by TCRdb to 2016 to 2018). The protocol used for the library was 5' RACE. The run used an Illumina HiSeq 2000. Starting from the raw public reads, TCRdb applied fastp trimming at Q25, assembled clones with MiXCR and retained in-frame beta chains. Duplicate CDR3 protein sequences are folded into a single record with the most common DNA and genes. This sample is represented by approximately 1.8 million distinct CDR3 sequences; less than 40% of them were singletons. The top ten clonotypes cover about 0.3% of the sample. The specimen was cord blood. The receptors come from a newborn girl in good health.

This clonotype was found once. V is TRBV28 and J is TRBJ1-1; 7 nucleotides agree with TRBD1. J gave up 2 bases and V 7 bases, and 16 bases lay outside the gene matches. CDR1 MDHEN and CDR2 SYDVKM come from the germline V gene. This CDR3 region has 17 residues. CDR3 in DNA: TGTGCCAGCACCCCCACCGACAGGGAGAGGGGTAACACTGAAGCTTTCTTT. Translation: CASTPTDRERGNTEAFF.

The chain couples TRBV2 to TRBJ2-3, with 8 bases matching TRBD1. Germline V gene data show CDR1 as SNHLY and CDR2 as FYNNEI. V dropped 11 bases and J dropped 3; count of bases not matched to a gene: 4. There are 12 residues in the CDR3. DNA for the CDR3: TGTGCCGGACAGGGTAGAACAGATACGCAGTATTTT. This gives the protein CAGQGRTDTQYF.

This clonotype was recorded many times. The rearrangement links TRBV21-1 to TRBJ2-7; the table names TRBD2, a call not compared with the DNA. TRBV21-1 is flagged as a pseudogene. The CDR3 spans 14 residues. The CDR3 nucleotides are TGTGCCAGCAGCAAAAGGAGGTCCTACTACGAGCAGTACTTC. Its translation: CASSKRRSYYEQYF.

Ten or more counts support this clonotype. The chain has TRBV12-3 or TRBV12-4 and TRBJ2-6; TRBD1 matches at 8 bases. The CDR3 runs to 12 residues. Trimming removed 10 bases from V and 9 bases from J; junction bases left unmatched: 5. CDR3 sequence: CANRGIDNVLTF. CDR3 sequence (DNA): TGTGCCAACAGGGGGATTGACAACGTCCTGACTTTC.

V and J are TRBV28 and TRBJ2-1, with TRBD2 as a possible D gene (5 bases). V was pared by 3 bases and J by 8 bases, with 14 bases between. The CDR3 covers 14 residues. CDR1 and CDR2 from the germline V gene are MDHEN and SYDVKM. This CDR3 reads CASSFEGWLDEQFF. The CDR3, as DNA: TGTGCCAGCAGTTTCGAGGGATGGTTAGATGAGCAGTTCTTC. The full variable domain, its missing parts supplied by reference TRBV28 and TRBJ2-1, is DVKVTQSSRYLVKRTGEKVFLECVQDMDHENMFWYRQDPGLGLRLIYFSYDVKMKEKGDIPEGYSVSREKKERFSLILESASTNQTSMYLCASSFEGWLDEQFFGPGTRLTVL.

This clonotype was detected many times. The V call is TRBV6-6, the J call TRBJ2-1; possible D gene TRBD1, 6 bases. The CDR3 is made up of 15 amino acids. In germline, CDR1 is MNHNY, CDR2 SVGAGI (reference sequence). Trimming removed 4 bases at V and 4 bases at J, with 14 bases between. As DNA, the CDR3 is TGTGCCAGCAGTTTTTCACAGGGTCGATACAATGAGCAGTTCTTC. This encodes CASSFSQGRYNEQFF.

This sequence joins TRBV15 and TRBJ2-1; 9 bases are a match to TRBD2. This CDR3 contains 16 residues. V was clipped by 5 bases and J by 4 bases; unmatched bases: 9. Germline V lookup: CDR1 LNHNV, CDR2 YYDKDF (reference sequence). CDR3: CATSGLAGTIYNEQFF. The CDR3 bases are TGTGCCACCAGCGGGCTAGCGGGGACCATTTACAATGAGCAGTTCTTC.

V is TRBV6-5 and J is TRBJ2-5; D ambiguous. TRBJ2-7 explains the end of the DNA better; the J call may be wrong. This CDR3 contains 17 residues. The germline CDR1 and CDR2 sequences are MNHEY and SVGAGI. The CDR3 here is CASSYSRPPSSLYEQYF. CDR3 bases: TGTGCCAGCAGTTACTCCCGTCCCCCCTCGTCGCTATACGAGCAGTACTTC.

The sample holds a few counts of this clonotype. The chain uses TRBV6-6 and TRBJ2-3; D is tentatively TRBD1 or TRBD2 (5 bases each). The CDR3 is made up of 14 amino acids. The V end lost 5 bases, the J end lost 2 bases, and 11 bases lay between the germline ends. Germline V gene sequence: CDR1 MNHNY, CDR2 SVGAGI (reference sequence). For the CDR3, the DNA is TGTGCCAGCAGTCACGGGACGACCACAGATACGCAGTATTTT. It is translated as CASSHGTTTDTQYF.

A few counts support this clonotype. V is TRBV10-3 and J is TRBJ1-1, with unresolved D. Germline-derived CDR1 and CDR2 are ENHRY and SYGVKD. V shed 0 bases and J shed 4 bases, with 12 bases lying between them. This CDR3 region has 15 residues. CDR3 bases: TGTGCCATCAGTGAGTCTGGAGGGTTGAGCACTGAAGCTTTCTTT. Protein sequence: CAISESGGLSTEAFF.